The 20 T cell receptor beta chains given below trace back to one sample, sequenced in a study of Graves' ophthalmopathy and Graves' hyperthyroidism. Amplified material comprised TCR beta CDR3 regions derived from RNA transcripts. After a first-round RT-PCR with HTBI primers, a second-round multiplex PCR was run. TCRdb reanalysed the multiplex PCR reads using MiXCR and keeps one entry per CDR3 protein. This table has about 400,000 distinct CDR3 sequences, roughly 21% appearing once. The sample was peripheral blood. Receptor source: a woman younger than 35 with stable Graves' hyperthyroidism.

Ten or more counts support this clonotype. The V and J genes are TRBV28 and TRBJ2-7; unclear D gene. CDR1 is MDHEN and CDR2 is SYDVKM in the germline V gene. Trimming left V 4 bases short and J 9 bases short, with 25 bases between. The CDR3 loop spans 16 amino acids. In DNA form, the CDR3 reads TGTGCCAGCAGTTCCCGCATTCTAACAGCGCTACGAAGGCAGTACTTC. Translation: CASSSRILTALRRQYF. The full variable domain, rest sourced from reference TRBV28 and TRBJ2-7, is DVKVTQSSRYLVKRTGEKVFLECVQDMDHENMFWYRQDPGLGLRLIYFSYDVKMKEKGDIPEGYSVSREKKERFSLILESASTNQTSMYLCASSSRILTALRRQYFGPGTRLTVT.

This clonotype was counted at least ten times. CDR3 amino acids: CASSLDRSDEQYF. The CDR3 coding sequence is TGTGCCAGCAGCTTAGACAGATCGGACGAGCAGTACTTC. The rearrangement links TRBV7-2 to TRBJ2-7; no clear D. Germline assignment: CDR1 SGHTA and CDR2 FQGNSA. With 1 base removed from V and 5 bases from J, the gap between germline ends came to 9 bases. The CDR3 is made up of 13 amino acids.

This clonotype was detected a few times. The chain couples TRBV4-1 to TRBJ1-3; D ambiguous. Trimming pared 0 bases from V and 4 bases from J, leaving 13 bases between. The germline gives CDR1 MGHRA, CDR2 YSYEKL. The CDR3 runs to 16 residues. The CDR3 reads CASSQEASGSGNTIYF. The CDR3 DNA reads TGCGCCAGCAGCCAAGAAGCCAGCGGATCGGGAAACACCATATATTTT.

This clonotype was seen repeatedly, ten times or more. The chain is built from TRBV18 and TRBJ2-7; D is ambiguous. The length of the CDR3 is 11 residues. Trimming removed 6 bases at V and 7 bases at J, with 10 bases between. The germline V gene has CDR1 KGHSH and CDR2 LQKENI. The CDR3 region is CASSPYVEQYF. CDR3 DNA: TGTGCCAGCTCTCCCTACGTTGAGCAGTACTTC. The whole variable domain, remainder taken from reference TRBV18 and TRBJ2-7, is NAGVMQNPRHLVRRRGQEARLRCSPMKGHSHVYWYRQLPEEGLKFMVYLQKENIIDESGMPKERFSAEFPKEGPSILRIQQVVRGDSAAYFCASSPYVEQYFGPGTRLTVT.

For this clonotype: This could be a read error, since a much larger clone is one nucleotide away. This chain links TRBV20-1 with TRBJ1-2; D uncertain. This CDR3 contains 13 residues. V lost 5 bases and J 5 bases, leaving 15 bases between the germline ends. In germline, CDR1 is DFQATT, CDR2 SNEGSKA (reference sequence). This CDR3 is CSASRETQYGYTF. CDR3 nucleotide sequence: TGCAGTGCTTCCCGAGAGACCCAATATGGCTACACCTTC.

This clonotype was detected only once. The chain recombines TRBV4-1 with TRBJ2-7, with D hard to call. The V and J ends lost 1 base and 5 bases respectively, with 12 bases between them. The germline V gene encodes CDR1 MGHRA and CDR2 YSYEKL. The CDR3 is 14 amino acids. The CDR3 is CASSQVLVSDEQYF. The CDR3 nucleotides are TGCGCCAGCAGCCAAGTGCTGGTTTCTGACGAGCAGTACTTC.

J is TRBJ1-1 and V is TRBV30; 8 bases match TRBD1. The CDR3 has 14 amino acids. From germline, CDR1 is GTSNPN and CDR2 SVGIG (reference sequence). V dropped 4 bases and J dropped 7; count of bases not matched to a gene: 11. CDR3 residues: CAWTRDRFVVEAFF. The CDR3 DNA follows: TGTGCCTGGACTAGGGACAGGTTTGTTGTTGAAGCTTTCTTT.

This clonotype has at least ten counts. In nucleotides, the CDR3 is TGCAGTGCTAGGAGGACAGGCGATCAGCCCCAGCATTTT. The encoded protein is CSARRTGDQPQHF. The chain employs TRBV20-1 and TRBJ1-5, with 7 bases identical to TRBD1. Trimming removed 3 bases from V and 5 bases from J; junction bases left unmatched: 4. This CDR3 contains 13 residues. Germline CDR1 reads DFQATT; CDR2 reads SNEGSKA (reference sequence).

As for this clonotype: Given a much more abundant clone one base away, this may be a read error. The conserved closing phenylalanine or tryptophan is absent in this CDR3, likely reflecting a read error. The V gene is TRBV4-2, the J gene TRBJ1-6; D possibly corresponds to TRBD1 (5 bases). In germline, CDR1 is LGHNA, CDR2 YNFKEQ. V lost 0 bases to trimming and J lost 0 bases, with 15 bases between them. The CDR3 contains 19 residues. Written as DNA, the CDR3 is TGTGCCAGCAGCCAAGAGGGGTTAAGGGGCTTCTCCTATAATTCACCCCTCCACTCT. Its translation is CASSQEGLRGFSYNSPLHS.

There are many counts of this clonotype. This chain uses TRBV4-1 with TRBJ2-7, with 12 nucleotides matching TRBD2. Germline lookup yields CDR1 MGHRA and CDR2 YSYEKL. Unmatched junction bases numbered 11, after V lost 1 base and J lost 7 bases. The CDR3 sequence is 17 residues long. The CDR3 here is CASSQGTLAGGPYEQYF. Here the CDR3 DNA reads TGCGCCAGCAGCCAAGGGACCCTAGCGGGAGGGCCATATGAGCAGTACTTC.

This clonotype was picked up many times. The chain has TRBV6-5 and TRBJ2-2; 10 bases agree with TRBD1. Germline assignment: CDR1 MNHEY and CDR2 SVGAGI. Unmatched junction bases numbered 4, after V lost 2 bases and J lost 4 bases. This CDR3 has 16 residues. Here the CDR3 reads CASSYPRTGGTGELFF. The CDR3 coding sequence is TGTGCCAGCAGTTACCCACGGACAGGGGGCACCGGGGAGCTGTTTTTT.

This clonotype was detected many times. This rearrangement joins TRBV6-1 to TRBJ1-1; TRBD1 is a possible D gene (6 bases). Germline-derived CDR1 and CDR2 are MNHNS and SASEGT. This CDR3 spans 13 amino acids. V dropped 6 bases and J dropped 1 base, with 9 bases sitting between them. The CDR3 loop reads CASSAQGNTEAFF. CDR3 DNA sequence: TGTGCCAGCAGCGCACAGGGGAACACTGAAGCTTTCTTT.

This clonotype was counted many times. The rearrangement joins TRBV20-1 to TRBJ1-2, with a tentative D call TRBD1 (6 bases). This CDR3 comprises 14 residues. V was trimmed by 0 bases and J by 3 bases, leaving 11 bases between them. The V gene's germline CDR1 is DFQATT and CDR2 SNEGSKA (reference sequence). The CDR3: CSAREPGEDYGYTF. The CDR3, as DNA: TGCAGTGCTAGAGAACCAGGGGAGGACTATGGCTACACCTTC.

This clonotype has at least ten counts. The CDR3 loop reads CASRRGFRETQYF. The CDR3 DNA sequence: TGTGCCAGCAGGCGGGGGTTTCGAGAGACCCAGTACTTC. V gene TRBV28 combines with J gene TRBJ2-5; TRBD2 aligns across 7 bases. The J segment lost 4 bases and the V segment lost 6 bases, leaving 5 bases of the junction unmatched. CDR1 MDHEN and CDR2 SYDVKM come from the germline V gene. This CDR3 has 13 amino acids.

The CDR3, as DNA: TGTGCCAGCAGTCCAACAGCCTCGGGGCAGTACTTC. Translating it yields CASSPTASGQYF. J is TRBJ2-7 and V is TRBV2; D not certain. CDR1 SNHLY and CDR2 FYNNEI come from the germline V gene. This CDR3 region has 12 residues. V was pared by 5 bases and J by 9 bases, with 14 bases between.

This clonotype was observed at least ten times. V and J are TRBV6-2 or TRBV6-3 and TRBJ1-1, with D hard to call. Germline CDR1 MNHEY, CDR2 SVGEGT. This CDR3 has 12 amino acids. Trimming removed 7 bases from V and 7 bases from J, with 13 bases in between. The CDR3 here is CASNHMYSEAFF. In DNA, the CDR3 is TGTGCCAGCAACCACATGTACAGTGAAGCTTTCTTT.

The table lists this clonotype with many counts. The gene calls are TRBV6-5 and TRBJ1-2; D perhaps matches TRBD1 (6 bases). CDR3 size: 12 residues. The ends were cut back, 8 bases at V and 6 bases at J, with 13 bases in the middle. Germline assignment: CDR1 MNHEY and CDR2 SVGAGI. The CDR3 DNA reads TGTGCCAGCGGGAGGTCAGGGGATGGCTACACCTTC. Translating gives CASGRSGDGYTF.

The rearrangement links TRBV5-6 to TRBJ1-1, with 7 nucleotides matching TRBD1. Germline assignment: CDR1 SGHDT and CDR2 YYEEEE. The CDR3 totals 14 residues. J gave up 3 bases and V 2 bases, and 4 bases lay outside the gene matches. This CDR3 is CASSLGDSYTEAFF. DNA for the CDR3: TGTGCCAGCAGCTTAGGGGACAGTTACACTGAAGCTTTCTTT.

Ten or more counts support this clonotype. J is TRBJ1-5 and V is TRBV2; D perhaps matches TRBD1 (5 bases). With 6 bases removed from V and 8 bases from J, the gap between germline ends came to 14 bases. The CDR3 length is 13 residues. Per the germline V gene, CDR1 is SNHLY and CDR2 is FYNNEI. In DNA form, the CDR3 reads TGTGCCAGCAGGGGCAGGGTTAGCAAGCCCCAGCATTTT. Protein sequence: CASRGRVSKPQHF.

This clonotype has a handful of counts. This chain links TRBV11-1 with TRBJ2-3; possibly TRBD1 or TRBD2 for D (6 bases each). This CDR3 spans 16 amino acids. The V and J ends lost 6 bases and 1 base respectively, with 17 bases between them. Germline values: CDR1 SGHAT, CDR2 FQDESV (reference sequence). The CDR3 bases are TGTGCCAGCAGGGAAGGGGGGCAGGGTCGCACAGATACGCAGTATTTT. Protein sequence: CASREGGQGRTDTQYF.